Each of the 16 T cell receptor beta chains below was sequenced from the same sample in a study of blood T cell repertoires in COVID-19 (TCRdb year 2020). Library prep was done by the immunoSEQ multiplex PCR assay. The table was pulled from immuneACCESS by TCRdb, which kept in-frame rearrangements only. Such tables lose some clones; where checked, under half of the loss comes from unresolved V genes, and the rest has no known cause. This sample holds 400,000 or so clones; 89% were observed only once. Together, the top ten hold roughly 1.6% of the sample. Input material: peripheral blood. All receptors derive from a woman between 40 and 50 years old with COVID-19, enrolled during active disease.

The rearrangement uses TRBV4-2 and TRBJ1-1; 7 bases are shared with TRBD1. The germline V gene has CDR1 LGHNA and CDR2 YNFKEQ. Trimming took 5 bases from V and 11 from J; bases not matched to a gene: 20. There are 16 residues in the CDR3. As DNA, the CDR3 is TGTGCCAGCAGCTTCCCGACACGACAGGGATTTCCTCGGGCTTTCTTT. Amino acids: CASSFPTRQGFPRAFF.

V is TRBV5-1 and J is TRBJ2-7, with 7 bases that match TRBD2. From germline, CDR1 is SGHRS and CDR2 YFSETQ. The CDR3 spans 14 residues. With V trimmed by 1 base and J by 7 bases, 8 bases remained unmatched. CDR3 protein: CASSLSGGAGEQYF. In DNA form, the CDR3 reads TGCGCCAGCAGCTTGTCGGGGGGAGCGGGTGAGCAGTACTTC.

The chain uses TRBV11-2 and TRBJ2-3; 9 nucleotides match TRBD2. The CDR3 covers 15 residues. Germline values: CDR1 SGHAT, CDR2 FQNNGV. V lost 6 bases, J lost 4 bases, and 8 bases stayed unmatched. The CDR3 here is CASSTRRGGADTQYF. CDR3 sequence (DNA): TGTGCCAGCAGTACCCGGCGGGGGGGGGCAGATACGCAGTATTTT.

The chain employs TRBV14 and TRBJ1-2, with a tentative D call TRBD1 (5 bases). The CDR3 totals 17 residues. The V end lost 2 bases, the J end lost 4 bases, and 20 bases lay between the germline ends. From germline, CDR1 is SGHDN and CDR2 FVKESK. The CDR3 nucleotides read TGTGCCAGCAGCCAACCGACAGACGCATCCTGGGCCTATGGCTACACCTTC. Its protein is CASSQPTDASWAYGYTF.

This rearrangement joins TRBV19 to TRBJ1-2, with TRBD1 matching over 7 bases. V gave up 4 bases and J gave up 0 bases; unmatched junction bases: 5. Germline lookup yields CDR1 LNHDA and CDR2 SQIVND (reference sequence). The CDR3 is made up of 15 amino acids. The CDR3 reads CASSTQGGSNYGYTF. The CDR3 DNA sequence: TGTGCCAGTAGTACCCAGGGGGGTTCTAACTATGGCTACACCTTC.

CDR3 sequence reads: CATSRGQGPDEQYF. CDR3 nucleotides: TGTGCCACCAGCAGAGGGCAGGGCCCCGACGAGCAGTACTTC. This chain uses TRBV15 with TRBJ2-7, with D perhaps TRBD1 (5 bases). The CDR3 contains 14 residues. With 1 base removed from V and 5 bases from J, the gap between germline ends came to 12 bases. Germline lookup yields CDR1 LNHNV and CDR2 YYDKDF (reference sequence).

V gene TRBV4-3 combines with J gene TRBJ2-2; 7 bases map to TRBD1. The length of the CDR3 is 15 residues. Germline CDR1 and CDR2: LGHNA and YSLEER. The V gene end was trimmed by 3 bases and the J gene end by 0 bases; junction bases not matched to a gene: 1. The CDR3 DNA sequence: TGCGCCAGCAGCCAGGGACAGTCGAACACCGGGGAGCTGTTTTTT. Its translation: CASSQGQSNTGELFF.

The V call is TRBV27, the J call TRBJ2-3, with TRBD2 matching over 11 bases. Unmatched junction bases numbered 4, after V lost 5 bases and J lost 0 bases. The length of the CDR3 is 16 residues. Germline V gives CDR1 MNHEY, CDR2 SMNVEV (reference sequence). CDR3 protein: CASSILAGGSTDTQYF. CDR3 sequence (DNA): TGTGCCAGCAGTATTCTAGCGGGGGGTAGCACAGATACGCAGTATTTT.

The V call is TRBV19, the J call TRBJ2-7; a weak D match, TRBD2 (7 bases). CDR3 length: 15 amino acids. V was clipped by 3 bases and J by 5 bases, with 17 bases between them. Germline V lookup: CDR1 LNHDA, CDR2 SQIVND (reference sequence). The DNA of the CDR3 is TGTGCCAGTAGTATTGGCGGGGGCGAAGTCCACGAGCAGTACTTC. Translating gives CASSIGGGEVHEQYF. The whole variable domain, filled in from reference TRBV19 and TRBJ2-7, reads DGGITQSPKYLFRKEGQNVTLSCEQNLNHDAMYWYRQDPGQGLRLIYYSQIVNDFQKGDIAEGYSVSREKKESFPLTVTSAQKNPTAFYLCASSIGGGEVHEQYFGPGTRLTVT.

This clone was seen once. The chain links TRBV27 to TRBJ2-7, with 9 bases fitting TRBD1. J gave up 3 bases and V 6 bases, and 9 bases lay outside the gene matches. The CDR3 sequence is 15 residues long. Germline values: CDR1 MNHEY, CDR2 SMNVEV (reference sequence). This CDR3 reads CASRNRDRVGYEQYF. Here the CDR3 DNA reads TGTGCCAGCAGAAACCGGGACAGGGTAGGCTACGAGCAGTACTTC.

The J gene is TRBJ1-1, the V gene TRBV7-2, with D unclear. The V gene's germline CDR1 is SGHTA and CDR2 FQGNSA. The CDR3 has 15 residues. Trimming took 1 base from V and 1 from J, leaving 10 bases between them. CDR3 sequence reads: CASSLEFGRNTEAFF. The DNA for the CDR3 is TGTGCCAGCAGCTTAGAATTTGGCAGGAACACTGAAGCTTTCTTT.

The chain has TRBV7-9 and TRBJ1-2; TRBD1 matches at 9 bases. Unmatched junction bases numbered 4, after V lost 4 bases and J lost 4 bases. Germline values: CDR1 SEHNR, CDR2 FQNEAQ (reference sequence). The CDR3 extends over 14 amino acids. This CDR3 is CASSSRTGAYGYTF. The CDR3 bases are TGTGCCAGCAGCTCACGGACAGGGGCCTATGGCTACACCTTC.

This chain's CDR3 is CASSFTSGSTDTQYF. In DNA, the CDR3 is TGTGCCAGCAGCTTTACTAGCGGGAGCACAGATACGCAGTATTTT. The V call is TRBV7-3, the J call TRBJ2-3; 9 bases map to TRBD2. The CDR3 has 15 amino acids. The germline gives CDR1 SGHTA, CDR2 FQGTGA. V trimming: 3 bases; J trimming: 0 bases; junction bases outside the gene matches: 1.

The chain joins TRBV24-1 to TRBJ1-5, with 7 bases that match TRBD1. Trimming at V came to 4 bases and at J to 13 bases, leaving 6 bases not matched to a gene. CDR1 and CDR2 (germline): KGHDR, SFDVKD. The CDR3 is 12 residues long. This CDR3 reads CATSDPGGRQHF. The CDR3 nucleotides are TGTGCCACCAGTGACCCAGGGGGAAGGCAGCATTTT.

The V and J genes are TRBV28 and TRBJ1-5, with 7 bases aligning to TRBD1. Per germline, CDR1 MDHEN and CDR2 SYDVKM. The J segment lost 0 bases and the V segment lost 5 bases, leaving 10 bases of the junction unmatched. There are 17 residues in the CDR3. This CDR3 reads CASSESQGLYSNQPQHF. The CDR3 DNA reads TGTGCCAGCAGTGAATCACAGGGGCTTTATAGCAATCAGCCCCAGCATTTT.

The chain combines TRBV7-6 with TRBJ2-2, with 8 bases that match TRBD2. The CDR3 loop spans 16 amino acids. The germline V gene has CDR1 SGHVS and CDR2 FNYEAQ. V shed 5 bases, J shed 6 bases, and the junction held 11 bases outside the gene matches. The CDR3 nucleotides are TGTGCCAGCAGCCCCAATATCGGACTAGCCCCCGGGGAGCTGTTTTTT. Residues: CASSPNIGLAPGELFF. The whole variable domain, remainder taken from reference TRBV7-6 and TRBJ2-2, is GAGVSQSPRYKVTKRGQDVALRCDPISGHVSLYWYRQALGQGPEFLTYFNYEAQQDKSGLPNDRFSAERPEGSISTLTIQRTEQRDSAMYRCASSPNIGLAPGELFFGEGSRLTVL.